This T cell receptor (beta chain) was sequenced for a study of blood T cell repertoires in COVID-19. Study in general: Researchers got acute and convalescent COVID-19 samples from the United States, Italy and Spain. In each case, the material was cDNA or gDNA derived from T cells, B-cell-depleted T cells, or PBMCs.

Per the study methods: Scientists estimated how many nucleated cells there were by amplifying reference gene primers. Profiling relied on immunoSEQ multiplex PCR, and the TCRdb table lists in-frame clones only, not all of them. V and J calls and clone size come straight from that table; D and trimming were deduced from the DNA. Of about 140,000 clones in the sample, around 90% were seen once. The CDR3 covers 12 residues. Germline CDR1 is LGHDT and CDR2 is YNNKEL (reference sequence). V gave up 3 bases and J gave up 7 bases, with 7 bases separating them. This receptor was identified in a woman at least 80 years old with acute or convalescent COVID-19. The rearrangement uses TRBV3-1 (or the pseudogene TRBV3-2) and TRBJ2-1; D is unresolved. The sequencing sample was made of peripheral blood. The CDR3 bases are TGTGCCAGCAGCCAGGCGGTAAATGAGCAGTTCTTC. Translation: CASSQAVNEQFF.